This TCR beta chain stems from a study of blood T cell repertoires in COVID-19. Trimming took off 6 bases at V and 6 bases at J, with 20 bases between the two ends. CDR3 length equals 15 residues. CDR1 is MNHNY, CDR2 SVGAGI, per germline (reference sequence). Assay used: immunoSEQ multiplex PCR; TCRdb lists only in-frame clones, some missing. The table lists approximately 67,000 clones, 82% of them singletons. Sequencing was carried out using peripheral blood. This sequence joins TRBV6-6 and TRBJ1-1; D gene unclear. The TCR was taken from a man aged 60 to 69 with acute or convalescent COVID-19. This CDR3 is CASSRIKELGAEAFF. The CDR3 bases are TGTGCCAGCAGCCGAATAAAGGAATTGGGAGCTGAAGCTTTCTTT.